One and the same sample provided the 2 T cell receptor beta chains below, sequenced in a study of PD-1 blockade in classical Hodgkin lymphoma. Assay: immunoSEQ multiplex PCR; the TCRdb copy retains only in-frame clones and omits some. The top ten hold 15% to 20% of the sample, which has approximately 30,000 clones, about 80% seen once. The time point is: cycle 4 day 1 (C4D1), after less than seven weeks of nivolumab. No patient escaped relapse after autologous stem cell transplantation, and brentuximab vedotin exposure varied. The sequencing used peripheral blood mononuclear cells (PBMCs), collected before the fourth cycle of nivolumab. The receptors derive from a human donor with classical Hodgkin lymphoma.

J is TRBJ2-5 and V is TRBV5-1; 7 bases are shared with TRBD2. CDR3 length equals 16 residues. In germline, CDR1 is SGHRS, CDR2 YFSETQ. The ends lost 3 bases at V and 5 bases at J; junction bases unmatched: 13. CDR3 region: CASSSAAGEVGETQYF. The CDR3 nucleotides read TGCGCCAGCAGCTCGGCTGCGGGAGAGGTCGGGGAGACCCAGTACTTC. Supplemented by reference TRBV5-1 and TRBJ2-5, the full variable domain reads KAGVTQTPRYLIKTRGQQVTLSCSPISGHRSVSWYQQTPGQGLQFLFEYFSETQRNKGNFPGRFSGRQFSNSRSEMNVSTLELGDSALYLCASSSAAGEVGETQYFGPGTRLLVL.

The CDR3 DNA reads TGCGCCAGCAAAATCGGGGGACTAGGGGGAGAGACCCAGTACTTC. This translates into CASKIGGLGGETQYF. The chain is built from TRBV5-1 and TRBJ2-5, with TRBD2 matching 8 bases. CDR3 size: 15 residues. Germline CDR1 reads SGHRS; CDR2 reads YFSETQ. The trim removed 6 bases at V and 4 bases at J, leaving 11 bases unmatched. Complete variable domain (other parts from reference TRBV5-1 and TRBJ2-5): KAGVTQTPRYLIKTRGQQVTLSCSPISGHRSVSWYQQTPGQGLQFLFEYFSETQRNKGNFPGRFSGRQFSNSRSEMNVSTLELGDSALYLCASKIGGLGGETQYFGPGTRLLVL.